A selection of T cell receptor beta chains follows, all from one sample in a study of technical replicates of blood from several donors. Produced via immunoSEQ multiplex PCR; TCRdb's table is partial and in-frame only. The table lists roughly 67,000 clones, roughly 98% of them singletons. The sequenced sample consisted of T cells isolated from PBMCs. All receptors derive from a human donor in good health. Both conserved end residues are part of each CDR3. D genes are given only for firm matches. Expanded clones get a size class; other rows say once, few or many, or leave the size out.

TRBJ1-2	-	14	TRBV4-1	TRBD1	TGCGCCAGCAGCCAAGGGACAGGAAACTCTGGCTACACCTTC	CASSQGTGNSGYTF
TRBJ1-4	-	12	TRBV2	-	TGTGCCTGCACAGTGTCGAATGAAAAACTGTTTTTT	CACTVSNEKLFF
TRBJ1-2	-	13	TRBV30	-	TGTGCCTGGAGTGTAGGACAGCTCTATGGCTACACCTTC	CAWSVGQLYGYTF
TRBJ2-7	once	12	TRBV12-5	TRBD1	TGTGCTAGTGCTAGGGACCGGGACAGGGAATTTTTC	CASARDRDREFF
TRBJ1-1	once	13	TRBV18	-	TGTGCCAGCTCTCTCCACCAGGGGACTGAAGCTTTCTTT	CASSLHQGTEAFF
TRBJ2-7	-	14	TRBV5-8	TRBD1	TGTGCCAGCAGCTTGGACAGGGGGGCCTACGAGCAGTACTTC	CASSLDRGAYEQYF
TRBJ2-7	-	14	TRBV5-1	-	TGCGCCAGCAGCCCCACGTATGGAGAGTATGAGCAGTACTTC	CASSPTYGEYEQYF
TRBJ2-7	-	13	TRBV27	TRBD1	TGTGCCAGCAGGGGAACAGGGGACTACGAGCAGTACTTC	CASRGTGDYEQYF
TRBJ1-1	-	12	TRBV5-1	-	TGCGCCAGCAGCGAGGGGAACACTGAAGCTTTCTTT	CASSEGNTEAFF
TRBJ2-3	-	16	TRBV2	-	TGTGCCAGCAGTGGGGTTGGCGGCTGGGGCACAGATACGCAGTATTTT	CASSGVGGWGTDTQYF
TRBJ2-2	-	20	TRBV18	TRBD2	TGTGCCAGCTCACCAATCAGGAGCGCCTCGGCTAGCGGGAGCGCCGGGGAGCTGTTTTTT	CASSPIRSASASGSAGELFF
TRBJ2-7	once	14	TRBV6-5	-	TGTGCCAGCAAAAGCCCGGGCGGGTCCTACGAGCAGTACTTC	CASKSPGGSYEQYF
TRBJ2-7	-	14	TRBV27	TRBD1	TGTGCCAGCAGTACGGGACAGAACCCCTACGAGCAGTACTTC	CASSTGQNPYEQYF
TRBJ2-2	-	13	TRBV19	-	TGTGCCAGTAGCGGGATGAACACCGGGGAGCTGTTTTTT	CASSGMNTGELFF
TRBJ2-1	-	16	TRBV19	TRBD2	TGTGCCAGTAGTATAGATCTACTAGCGCCTTACAATGAGCAGTTCTTC	CASSIDLLAPYNEQFF
TRBJ1-2	-	13	TRBV15	-	TGTGCCACCAGCAGAGTCGTCAGGGGTGGCTACACCTTC	CATSRVVRGGYTF
TRBJ1-1	-	21	TRBV5-1	-	TGCGCCAGCAGCACTCTTGTGCAGGGGCAGGTTTTGAGGATTCGGGACACTGAAGCTTTCTTT	CASSTLVQGQVLRIRDTEAFF
TRBJ2-2	-	15	TRBV30	-	TGTGCCTGGAGTCTTGGACAGACGAACACCGGGGAGCTGTTTTTT	CAWSLGQTNTGELFF
TRBJ2-7	once	12	TRBV10-2	-	TGCGCCACCAAGTCGTCGGGTTACGAGCAGTACTTC	CATKSSGYEQYF
TRBJ2-1	-	15	TRBV4-1	TRBD1	TGCGCCAGCAGCCAAGATGCCACAGGGGACAATGAGCAGTTCTTC	CASSQDATGDNEQFF
TRBJ2-2	once	17	TRBV28	-	TGTGCCAGCAGTTCGCTCGGGACTCTCGACCCGACCGGGGAGCTGTTTTTT	CASSSLGTLDPTGELFF
TRBJ1-1	-	13	TRBV7-3	-	TGTGCCAGCAGCTACTGGTCTAACACTGAAGCTTTCTTT	CASSYWSNTEAFF
TRBJ2-7	-	14	TRBV6-5	TRBD1	TGTGCCAGCAGTTATAGGGACAGATCCTACGAGCAGTACTTC	CASSYRDRSYEQYF
TRBJ1-2	once	15	TRBV5-4	TRBD1	TGTGCCAGCAGCTTGGAACAGGGGGTTGGGGGGGGCTACACCTTC	CASSLEQGVGGGYTF
TRBJ2-3	once	17	TRBV10-2	TRBD1	TGCGCCAGCAGTGCTTGGGAGGGACAGGGGGCTACAGATACGCAGTATTTT	CASSAWEGQGATDTQYF
TRBJ1-1	-	16	TRBV25-1	TRBD1	TGTGCCAGCAGTGATCCCTTTGGACAGGGTGTCACTGAAGCTTTCTTT	CASSDPFGQGVTEAFF
TRBJ1-1	-	13	TRBV6-1	-	TGTGCCAGCAGGACGGGGGGGGCCTCTGAAGCTTTCTTT	CASRTGGASEAFF
TRBJ1-1	-	14	TRBV6-4	-	TGTGCCAGCAGTGCCCTGGGGGGGGACACTGAAGCTTTCTTT	CASSALGGDTEAFF
TRBJ2-1	-	16	TRBV6-4	-	TGTGCCAGCAGTCCTTTAGCGGCTAGCTCCTACAATGAGCAGTTCTTC	CASSPLAASSYNEQFF
TRBJ1-4	-	15	TRBV4-2	TRBD1	TGTGCCAGCAGCCAAGATCGAGACAGGGCGGAAAAACTGTTTTTT	CASSQDRDRAEKLFF
TRBJ1-1	-	13	TRBV4-2	-	TGTGCCAGCAGCCAACAGGGGCGAACTGAAGCTTTCTTT	CASSQQGRTEAFF
TRBJ2-1	-	15	TRBV7-3	TRBD1	TGTGCCAGCAGCCTAGACAGGGGTGGCTACAATGAGCAGTTCTTC	CASSLDRGGYNEQFF
TRBJ2-1	-	16	TRBV5-1	TRBD2	TGCGCCAGCAGCTTAGGCGTAGCGGGAGTGGTTAATGAGCAGTTCTTC	CASSLGVAGVVNEQFF
TRBJ1-2	-	14	TRBV5-4	TRBD1	TGTGCCAGCATCCACAGGGGAACTAACTATGGCTACACCTTC	CASIHRGTNYGYTF
TRBJ2-1	-	15	TRBV27	TRBD2	TGTGCCAGCAGTTTTTACGGGGGGGCCTTCAATGAGCAGTTCTTC	CASSFYGGAFNEQFF
TRBJ1-5	few	15	TRBV2	-	TGTGCCAGCAGTGAAGCTCCCAGTCGCTATCAGCCCCAGCATTTT	CASSEAPSRYQPQHF
TRBJ1-4	-	13	TRBV27	-	TGTGCCAGCAGTTTATTTGGCAGAGAAAAACTGTTTTTT	CASSLFGREKLFF
TRBJ2-7	-	14	TRBV6-1	-	TGTGCCAGCAGTGAAGTCCTAGGTTCCTACGAGCAGTACTTC	CASSEVLGSYEQYF
TRBJ2-3	-	14	TRBV6-6	-	TGTGCCAGCAGTTCCCACAGCAACACAGATACGCAGTATTTT	CASSSHSNTDTQYF
TRBJ1-2	-	12	TRBV28	-	TGTGCCAGCAGTTACGCGGGGTCTGGCTACACCTTC	CASSYAGSGYTF
TRBJ2-1	-	15	TRBV27	TRBD1	TGTGCCAGCAGCCCCCGGACAGGACCCTACAATGAGCAGTTCTTC	CASSPRTGPYNEQFF
TRBJ2-1	-	15	TRBV10-3	TRBD1	TGTGCCATCAGTGCCGGGACAGGGGCCTACAATGAGCAGTTCTTC	CAISAGTGAYNEQFF